The 29 T cell receptor beta chains in this list originate from one sample, sequenced in a study of T cell responses to AZD1222 COVID-19 vaccine. TCRdb's table, derived via immunoSEQ multiplex PCR, lists solely in-frame clones and lacks some. This table has around 130,000 clones, 88% appearing once. Sample: peripheral blood, taken 28 days after the second AZD1222 dose. These receptors originate from an adult who received the AZD1222 COVID-19 vaccine.

The chain joins TRBV19 to TRBJ2-7; 9 bases align to TRBD1. Trimming took 4 bases from V and 6 from J; bases not matched to a gene: 13. From germline, CDR1 is LNHDA and CDR2 SQIVND (reference sequence). The CDR3 runs 16 residues. The CDR3 reads CASSTPLGTGLAEQYF. In nucleotides, the CDR3 is TGTGCCAGTAGTACCCCCCTTGGGACAGGGCTCGCCGAGCAGTACTTC.

The chain couples TRBV5-1 to TRBJ2-7; the match to TRBD2 covers 14 bases. Germline V lookup: CDR1 SGHRS, CDR2 YFSETQ. CDR3 length equals 14 residues. The V and J ends lost 3 bases and 12 bases, in that order; junction bases with no gene match: 8. The CDR3 here is CASSSSGTSGSGYF. In DNA form, the CDR3 reads TGCGCCAGCAGCTCATCCGGGACTAGCGGGAGTGGGTACTTC. The complete variable domain, with remaining parts taken from reference TRBV5-1 and TRBJ2-7, reads KAGVTQTPRYLIKTRGQQVTLSCSPISGHRSVSWYQQTPGQGLQFLFEYFSETQRNKGNFPGRFSGRQFSNSRSEMNVSTLELGDSALYLCASSSSGTSGSGYFGPGTRLTVT.

This chain connects TRBV6-5 to TRBJ2-1; 9 bases map to TRBD2. The V segment lost 2 bases and the J segment 8 bases; nucleotides outside the gene matches: 7. The CDR3 has 15 amino acids. Germline V lookup: CDR1 MNHEY, CDR2 SVGAGI. CDR3 DNA sequence: TGTGCCAGCAGTTACCGGCGGGAGGGCGGCTATGAGCAGTTCTTC. It codes for CASSYRREGGYEQFF.

The V call is TRBV28, the J call TRBJ1-5; D gene unclear. CDR3 length: 16 amino acids. V lost 7 bases, J lost 0 bases, and 16 bases lay in between. The germline CDR1 and CDR2 sequences are MDHEN and SYDVKM. The CDR3 bases are TGTGCCAGCAAAGTCAGCGTTCATTATAGCAATCAGCCCCAGCATTTT. It yields the protein CASKVSVHYSNQPQHF.

The rearrangement joins TRBV15 to TRBJ1-6; D remains ambiguous. The germline V gene has CDR1 LNHNV and CDR2 YYDKDF (reference sequence). V dropped 3 bases and J dropped 10 bases, with 22 bases sitting between them. The CDR3 length is 17 residues. This CDR3 is CATSSSKDARHDSPLHF. The CDR3 DNA follows: TGTGCCACCAGCAGTTCAAAAGACGCCCGCCATGACTCACCCCTCCACTTT.

The chain couples TRBV18 to TRBJ2-5; D gene ambiguous. This CDR3 has 12 residues. Germline lookup yields CDR1 KGHSH and CDR2 LQKENI. The V end lost 6 bases, the J end lost 4 bases, and 9 bases lay between the germline ends. For the CDR3, the DNA is TGTGCCAGCTCCGACGCCAGAGAGACCCAGTACTTC. This sequence encodes CASSDARETQYF.

V gene TRBV2 combines with J gene TRBJ1-6, with D hard to call. V gave up 2 bases and J gave up 8 bases, with 10 bases separating them. The CDR3 length is 14 residues. The germline V gene has CDR1 SNHLY and CDR2 FYNNEI. CDR3 in amino acids: CASSELQLDSPLHF. The CDR3 region has the DNA TGTGCCAGCAGTGAACTACAGTTAGATTCACCCCTCCACTTT.

The rearrangement joins TRBV5-1 to TRBJ2-3; D is perhaps TRBD1 (5 bases). The germline V gene has CDR1 SGHRS and CDR2 YFSETQ. The V end lost 4 bases, the J end lost 1 base, and 10 bases lay between the germline ends. This CDR3 is 14 amino acids long. CDR3 in amino acids: CASSTQGGTDTQYF. DNA of the CDR3: TGCGCCAGCAGCACCCAAGGGGGCACAGATACGCAGTATTTT.

The chain joins TRBV18 to TRBJ2-1; 8 nucleotides line up with TRBD1. Unmatched junction bases numbered 12, after V lost 6 bases and J lost 5 bases. CDR1 is KGHSH, CDR2 LQKENI, per germline. The CDR3 length is 16 residues. The CDR3 coding sequence is TGTGCCAGCTCTTTGTTCATGGACAGGGTGGACAATGAGCAGTTCTTC. It specifies CASSLFMDRVDNEQFF. The complete variable domain, with remaining parts taken from reference TRBV18 and TRBJ2-1, reads NAGVMQNPRHLVRRRGQEARLRCSPMKGHSHVYWYRQLPEEGLKFMVYLQKENIIDESGMPKERFSAEFPKEGPSILRIQQVVRGDSAAYFCASSLFMDRVDNEQFFGPGTRLTVL.

The rearrangement links TRBV5-1 to TRBJ2-6, with D perhaps given as TRBD1 or TRBD2 (5 bases each). Trimming pared 0 bases from V and 0 bases from J, leaving 19 bases between. This CDR3 region has 20 residues. Germline V lookup: CDR1 SGHRS, CDR2 YFSETQ. The CDR3 spells CASSLVGVTLTSSGANVLTF. In DNA, the CDR3 is TGCGCCAGCAGCTTGGTGGGGGTCACACTGACCAGCTCTGGGGCCAACGTCCTGACTTTC.

This chain joins TRBV19 and TRBJ1-1, with TRBD1 matching 8 bases. The CDR3 has 13 amino acids. Trimming cost V 8 bases and J 5 bases; bases outside gene matches: 7. The germline gives CDR1 LNHDA, CDR2 SQIVND (reference sequence). Written as DNA, the CDR3 is TGTGCCAGTGCCGGGACAGGACGAACTGAAGCTTTCTTT. Translated, it gives CASAGTGRTEAFF.

The rearrangement joins TRBV7-9 to TRBJ2-2, with D possibly being TRBD1 (5 bases). Looked up from germline, CDR1 is SEHNR and CDR2 is FQNEAQ (reference sequence). V lost 2 bases and J 4 bases, leaving 5 bases between the germline ends. There are 13 residues in the CDR3. The CDR3 here is CASSLQGTGELFF. CDR3 nucleotides: TGTGCCAGCAGCTTACAGGGCACCGGGGAGCTGTTTTTT.

The rearrangement joins TRBV14 to TRBJ2-7; possibly TRBD2 for D (5 bases). V lost 2 bases and J 6 bases, leaving 14 bases between the germline ends. Germline V gene sequence: CDR1 SGHDN, CDR2 FVKESK. CDR3 length: 14 amino acids. The chain's CDR3 is CASSQYGMGSEQYF. The CDR3 DNA reads TGTGCCAGCAGCCAATATGGGATGGGGAGCGAGCAGTACTTC.

This clone has just a few counts. The chain joins TRBV18 to TRBJ1-4; D is unresolved. Trimming removed 3 bases at V and 2 bases at J, with 10 bases between. There are 15 residues in the CDR3. The germline gives CDR1 KGHSH, CDR2 LQKENI. This CDR3 is CASSPVGFTNEKLFF. In nucleotides, the CDR3 is TGTGCCAGCTCACCCGTGGGGTTTACTAATGAAAAACTGTTTTTT.

The chain couples TRBV28 to TRBJ1-4; TRBD1 matches at 9 bases. Germline CDR1 reads MDHEN; CDR2 reads SYDVKM. V shed 6 bases and J 6 bases; nucleotides not matched to a gene: 5. The CDR3 has 14 residues. The CDR3 DNA is TGTGCCAGCAGCCCCACAGGGGGCGATGAAAAACTGTTTTTT. Translation gives CASSPTGGDEKLFF.

The gene calls are TRBV28 and TRBJ2-2; D is ambiguous. CDR1 and CDR2 (germline): MDHEN, SYDVKM. The CDR3 runs 12 residues. V was cut by 7 bases and J by 4 bases, with 7 bases left in between. DNA of the CDR3: TGTGCCAGCAAGAACCCCACCGGGGAGCTGTTTTTT. This gives the protein CASKNPTGELFF.

The chain joins TRBV29-1 to TRBJ1-2, with TRBD1 matching 10 bases. The CDR3 spans 11 residues. Germline assignment: CDR1 SQVTM and CDR2 ANQGSEA. The V and J ends lost 7 bases and 6 bases, in that order; junction bases with no gene match: 2. The CDR3 DNA reads as TGCAGCGGACAGGGGGCGGATGGCTACACCTTC. The encoded protein is CSGQGADGYTF.

The rearrangement links TRBV5-8 to TRBJ1-6; D call uncertain. The CDR3 is 12 amino acids. V lost 4 bases and J lost 4, with 3 bases in between. Per the germline V gene, CDR1 is SGHTS and CDR2 is YDEGEE. CDR3 sequence: CASSIYNSPLHF. DNA of the CDR3: TGTGCCAGCAGCATTTATAATTCACCCCTCCACTTT.

The gene calls are TRBV3-1 (or the pseudogene TRBV3-2) and TRBJ2-7; D call uncertain. Per germline, CDR1 LGHDT and CDR2 YNNKEL (reference sequence). The CDR3 consists of 13 residues. V dropped 4 bases and J dropped 5 bases, with 12 bases sitting between them. The CDR3 nucleotides are TGTGCCAGCAGCCCTTACTCGGTCCACGAGCAGTACTTC. Translation: CASSPYSVHEQYF.

With regard to this clone: Other DNA sequences within the sample encode an identical CDR3. The chain uses TRBV5-1 and TRBJ2-3; D gene uncertain. V was trimmed by 6 bases and J by 2 bases, leaving 4 bases between them. Germline CDR1 is SGHRS and CDR2 is YFSETQ. The CDR3 covers 11 residues. As DNA, the CDR3 is TGCGCCAGCACCAACACAGATACGCAGTATTTT. Its protein is CASTNTDTQYF.

This clone was seen just once. The genes are TRBV3-1 (or the pseudogene TRBV3-2) and TRBJ1-6; D call uncertain. The V end lost 0 bases, the J end lost 5 bases, and 11 bases lay between the germline ends. This CDR3 region has 16 residues. CDR1 and CDR2 (germline): LGHDT, YNNKEL (reference sequence). CDR3 sequence (DNA): TGTGCCAGCAGCCAAGATGGGGTGACCCATAATTCACCCCTCCACTTT. This gives the protein CASSQDGVTHNSPLHF.

The rearrangement links TRBV11-1 to TRBJ2-3; D may be TRBD2 (5 bases). This CDR3 region has 13 residues. The V end was cut by 6 bases, the J end by 2 bases, with 9 bases between. CDR1 and CDR2 (germline): SGHAT, FQDESV (reference sequence). The CDR3 nucleotides read TGTGCCAGCAGTTCGACTATCACAGATACGCAGTATTTT. The encoded protein is CASSSTITDTQYF.

A remark on this clone: The junction shows a germline mismatch at one end, possibly a read error. The chain couples TRBV29-1 to TRBJ2-2, with a tentative D call TRBD1 (5 bases). Germline V CDR1 and CDR2: SQVTM, ANQGSEA. This CDR3 is 14 amino acids long. This chain's CDR3 is CSVEDRGNTGELFF. CDR3 in DNA: TGCAGCGTCGAAGATAGGGGGAACACCGGGGAGCTGTTTTTT.

This chain uses TRBV5-1 with TRBJ2-4, with TRBD2 identical over 16 bases. J gave up 3 bases and V 4 bases, and 19 bases lay outside the gene matches. In germline, CDR1 is SGHRS, CDR2 YFSETQ. The CDR3 runs 22 residues. CDR3 DNA: TGCGCCAGCAGCCGGGCTGGAGAACCGGGACTAGCGGGGGGGCGTGACAAAAACATTCAGTACTTC. It specifies CASSRAGEPGLAGGRDKNIQYF.

DNA for the CDR3: TGTGCCAGTAGTACGCGGACCGGTGAAGCTTTCTTT. Its protein product is CASSTRTGEAFF. This rearrangement joins TRBV19 to TRBJ1-1; D is unclear. V was cut by 4 bases and J by 7 bases, with 10 bases left in between. The length of the CDR3 is 12 residues. Germline CDR1 and CDR2: LNHDA and SQIVND (reference sequence).

The V and J genes are TRBV5-4 and TRBJ2-3; 7 positions match TRBD1. V dropped 5 bases and J dropped 4; count of bases not matched to a gene: 13. Germline V gives CDR1 SGHNT, CDR2 YYREEE (reference sequence). The CDR3 covers 16 residues. The CDR3 DNA reads as TGTGCCAGCAGACCGGGACAGAGCGCTTCCCCAGATACGCAGTATTTT. Protein sequence: CASRPGQSASPDTQYF.

V is TRBV29-1 and J is TRBJ2-7; tentative D call: TRBD1 (6 bases). The germline V and J ends were trimmed by 7 bases and 2 bases, with 12 bases remaining between them. The CDR3 has 12 amino acids. Germline V CDR1 and CDR2: SQVTM, ANQGSEA. The CDR3 reads CSGGHSPYEQYF. The CDR3 coding sequence is TGCAGCGGGGGACACTCTCCCTACGAGCAGTACTTC.

This rearrangement joins TRBV6-5 to TRBJ1-4, with TRBD1 matching over 7 bases. Per the germline V gene, CDR1 is MNHEY and CDR2 is SVGAGI. CDR3 length: 14 amino acids. The J segment lost 7 bases and the V segment lost 2 bases, leaving 4 bases of the junction unmatched. The CDR3 is CASSYRQGPEKLFF. CDR3 bases: TGTGCCAGCAGTTACCGACAGGGCCCTGAAAAACTGTTTTTT.

The CDR3 spells CASSSVRGSSYEQYF. In DNA form, the CDR3 reads TGTGCCAGCAGCTCTGTCCGCGGCAGCTCCTACGAGCAGTACTTC. V gene TRBV5-4 combines with J gene TRBJ2-7; D gene unclear. The CDR3 runs 15 residues. V lost 3 bases and J 0 bases, leaving 13 bases between the germline ends. Per germline, CDR1 SGHNT and CDR2 YYREEE (reference sequence).